What follows is one T cell receptor (beta chain) and its context. Which antigen it targets is not known. No base quality values were provided; no much bigger clone lies one nucleotide off. Each collaborating institution followed its own protocols to collect whole blood in K2EDTA tubes. For TCRbeta analysis, collaborators shipped samples in one of three forms: frozen whole blood, isolated PBMCs, or DNA extracted from either of those sample types. The immunoSEQ Assay, a bias-controlled multiplex PCR, was used to amplify TCRbeta CDR3 regions from genomic DNA. As for the original processing: The number of nucleated cells in each sample was estimated by amplification of reference gene primers within the assay. Sequence reads were collapsed and filtered to measure the absolute abundance of every unique TCRbeta CDR3 rearrangement. Productive Simpson clonality was computed per sample as the square root of Simpson's diversity index over productive rearrangements. What TCRdb holds here is the immuneACCESS table cut down to in-frame rearrangements. Part of the clones is not present; checked against another copy, under half of the missing clones reflect an unresolved V gene, and the others are unexplained. V, J and clone size were drawn from that table, and D and trimming were deduced from the DNA. The sample table holds about 520,000 clones, of which approximately 85% were seen once. The ten largest clones represent 3% to 4% of the sample.

The data belong to a study of blood T cell repertoires in COVID-19 (dated by TCRdb to 2018 to 2020). About the study as a whole: Samples from collaborators originated in the United States, Italy and Spain and spanned both the acute and convalescent phases of COVID-19. The repertoires were made available in a free public database intended to serve as a resource for research on the immune response to SARS-CoV-2. Deeply sampled blood TCRbeta repertoires from subjects exposed to, actively infected with, or recovered from COVID-19 were included in the dataset. The sample metadata nearly always contained a de-identified subject ID, COVID-19 status, age in years and sex. The samples were drawn from the first 160 participants of the ongoing ImmuneRACE study and from 1,254 subjects provided by 6 global collaborators. The prospective study material was composed of cDNA or gDNA derived from T cells, B-cell-depleted T cells, or PBMCs. HLA class I and class II types, where available, came from metadata supplied by the sample provider rather than from assay-based typing.

Here is what the overall study found, with its caveats: How much clinical and demographic metadata was included differed by source and by participant, and the metadata was provided uncurated.

The receptor was derived from a human donor in a cohort sampled during active COVID-19. Sequencing input: peripheral blood.

This receptor carries the CDR3 CASRQYSLPYRGTNEKLFF. The nucleotides are TGTGCAAGTCGACAGTACTCCCTACCATACAGAGGGACTAATGAAAAACTGTTTTTT. The rearrangement combines TRBV12-2 with TRBJ1-4. TRBV12-2 is noted as a pseudogene. Reading from cysteine to phenylalanine, the CDR3 counts 19 amino acids. The DNA shown is the 57-base CDR3, in frame from base 1.